These T cell receptor beta chains were read from a single sample in a study of early stage breast cancer tumors. Here immunoSEQ multiplex PCR was the method, and the copy in TCRdb shows in-frame clones only, minus some. The sample holds approximately 50,000 clones, approximately 80% seen once. Sequencing input: blood. These TCRs come from a person aged 30-39 years with breast cancer. The conserved cysteine and the conserved F or W are not part of the CDR3 here. A row's size may be missing; if present it is once, few, many or a size class.

J: TRBJ2-5
V: TRBV7-6
size: NA
CDR3: ASSIGFRETQY

J: TRBJ2-7
V: TRBV6-1
size: NA
CDR3: ASSEARYEQY

J: TRBJ2-1
V: TRBV6-1
size: NA
CDR3: ASSDNSGTGGNEQF

J: TRBJ1-2
V: TRBV2
size: few
CDR3: ASIRAGSYGYT

J: TRBJ2-3
V: TRBV7-9
size: NA
CDR3: ASHSRSTDTQY

J: TRBJ2-1
V: TRBV30
size: NA
CDR3: AWSVLAPSVNEQF

J: TRBJ2-1
V: TRBV10-1
size: NA
CDR3: ASSESLAGLGNEQF

J: TRBJ2-2
V: TRBV11-3
size: once
CDR3: ASSLVASTGELF

J: TRBJ1-1
V: TRBV5-1
size: NA
CDR3: ASRSQGGGTEAF

J: TRBJ2-1
V: TRBV10-3
size: once
CDR3: AISSRGRGGNEQF

J: TRBJ2-1
V: TRBV29-1
size: NA
CDR3: SVGERNGEQF

J: TRBJ1-3
V: TRBV10-3
size: once
CDR3: AISERQGPSGNTIY

J: TRBJ2-7
V: TRBV7-2
size: NA
CDR3: ASSPSRETYEQY

J: TRBJ2-3
V: TRBV7-9
size: NA
CDR3: ANSPREGRTDTQY

J: TRBJ2-7
V: TRBV4-3
size: NA
CDR3: ASSQERRGSSYEQY

J: TRBJ2-5
V: TRBV7-9
size: once
CDR3: ASSPRTGRETQY

J: TRBJ2-7
V: TRBV6-5
size: NA
CDR3: ASSYAGDTYEQY

J: TRBJ2-1
V: TRBV19
size: few
CDR3: ASSSRTSVNNEQF

J: TRBJ1-3
V: TRBV10-1
size: NA
CDR3: ASKKSSGNTIY

J: TRBJ1-1
V: TRBV7-9
size: NA
CDR3: ASSFSTGTEAF

J: TRBJ2-5
V: TRBV7-9
size: NA
CDR3: ASSLAFGIQETQY

J: TRBJ1-2
V: TRBV9
size: NA
CDR3: ASSALDRGHYGYT

J: TRBJ2-7
V: TRBV7-7
size: NA
CDR3: ASSLEPLYWTSGIHEQY

J: TRBJ2-3
V: TRBV28
size: NA
CDR3: ASSLSATLGTDTQY

J: TRBJ2-1
V: TRBV6-1
size: NA
CDR3: ASSGGQGRYNEQF

J: TRBJ1-2
V: TRBV6-5
size: NA
CDR3: ASRAGTGGGYT

J: TRBJ1-5
V: TRBV7-6
size: NA
CDR3: ASSLSSGLNQPQH

J: TRBJ1-1
V: TRBV6-1
size: NA
CDR3: ASSVARGWENTEAF

J: TRBJ2-2
V: TRBV7-9
size: NA
CDR3: ASSHDSGSNTGELF

J: TRBJ2-2
V: TRBV4-2
size: NA
CDR3: ASSQPGGTTNTGELF

J: TRBJ2-2
V: TRBV6-6
size: NA
CDR3: ASSYSQVTGELF

J: TRBJ1-4
V: TRBV5-4
size: NA
CDR3: ASSSNRGLGNEKLF

J: TRBJ2-1
V: TRBV11-3
size: NA
CDR3: ASSFSSNRGWDEQF

J: TRBJ2-2
V: TRBV5-4
size: NA
CDR3: ASSSFEGASTGELF

J: TRBJ2-5
V: TRBV11-3
size: few
CDR3: ASSYQETQY